The TCR beta chain described here comes from a study of tumor-infiltrating lymphocytes in primary liver carcinoma. Study-level background: Patients of both sexes were 30 to 69 years old. Study-wide findings and caveats: Relative to tumor region pairs, the tumor-adjacent and tumor-blood pairs showed overlap that was lower. Blood trailed tumors significantly in top-250-clone fraction (p = 0.039).

Starting from approximately 470 ng of total RNA, TCR beta cDNA was produced with a primer in the constant region. It was through three nested multiplex PCR rounds of slightly modified ARM-PCR that TCR beta libraries arose. TCRdb ran MiXCR on the multiplex PCR reads and lists one entry per CDR3 protein. The table includes tens of thousands of distinct CDR3 sequences, roughly two thirds detected once. This clonotype was counted at least ten times. Its antigen is still unknown. Joint extraction of RNA and DNA used roughly 19-31 mg of bulk tissue that was unsorted. Primary liver carcinoma, confirmed by histopathology, was surgically resected. This sequence was found in a man in his forties or fifties with primary liver carcinoma and hepatitis B virus infection. The sequenced sample was liver tumor tissue from sampling region 4. The sample's subset: tumor region T4, right-lateral pole.

The CDR3 DNA sequence: TGCGCCAGCAGCCAAGAGGAGTACTTGGAGACCCAGTACTTC. Its translation is CASSQEEYLETQYF. The chain links TRBV4-3 to TRBJ2-5; D gene ambiguous. The CDR3 runs to 14 residues. V was clipped by 0 bases and J by 5 bases, with 10 bases between them. CDR1 and CDR2 from the germline V gene are LGHNA and YSLEER.